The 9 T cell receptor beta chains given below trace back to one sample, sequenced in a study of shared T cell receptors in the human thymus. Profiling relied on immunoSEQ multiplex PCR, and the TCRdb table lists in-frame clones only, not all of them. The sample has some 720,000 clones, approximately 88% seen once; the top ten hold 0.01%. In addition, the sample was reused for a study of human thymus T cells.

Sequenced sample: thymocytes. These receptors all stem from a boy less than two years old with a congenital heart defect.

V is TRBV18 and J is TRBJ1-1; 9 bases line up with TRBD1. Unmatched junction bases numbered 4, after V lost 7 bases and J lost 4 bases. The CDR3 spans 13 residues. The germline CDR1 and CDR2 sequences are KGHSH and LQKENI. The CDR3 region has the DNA TGTGCCAGCTGGGGACAGGGTCCCACTGAAGCTTTCTTT. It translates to CASWGQGPTEAFF.

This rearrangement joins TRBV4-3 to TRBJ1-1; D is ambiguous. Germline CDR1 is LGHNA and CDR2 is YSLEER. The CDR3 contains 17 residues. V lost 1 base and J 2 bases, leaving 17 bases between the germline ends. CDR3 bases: TGCGCCAGCAGCCAAGTGGTGGTAGGCCCGGGAAACACTGAAGCTTTCTTT. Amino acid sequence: CASSQVVVGPGNTEAFF.

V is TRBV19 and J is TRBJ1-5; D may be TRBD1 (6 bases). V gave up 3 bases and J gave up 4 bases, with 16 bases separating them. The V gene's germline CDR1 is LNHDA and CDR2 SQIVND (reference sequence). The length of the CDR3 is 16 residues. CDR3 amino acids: CASSMGADGQNQPQHF. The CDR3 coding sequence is TGTGCCAGTAGTATGGGGGCTGACGGGCAGAATCAGCCCCAGCATTTT.

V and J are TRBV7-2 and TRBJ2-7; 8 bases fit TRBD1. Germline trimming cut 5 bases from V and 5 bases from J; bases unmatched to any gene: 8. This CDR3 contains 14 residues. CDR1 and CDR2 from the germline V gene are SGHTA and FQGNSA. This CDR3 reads CASSLGTGLNEQYF. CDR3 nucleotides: TGTGCCAGCAGCCTGGGGACAGGCCTCAACGAGCAGTACTTC.

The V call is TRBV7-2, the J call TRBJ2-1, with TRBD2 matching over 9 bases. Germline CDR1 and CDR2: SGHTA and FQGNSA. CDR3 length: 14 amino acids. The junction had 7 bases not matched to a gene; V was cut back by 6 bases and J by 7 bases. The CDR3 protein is CASRLSGGWNEQFF. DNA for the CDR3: TGTGCCAGCAGATTGAGCGGGGGGTGGAATGAGCAGTTCTTC.

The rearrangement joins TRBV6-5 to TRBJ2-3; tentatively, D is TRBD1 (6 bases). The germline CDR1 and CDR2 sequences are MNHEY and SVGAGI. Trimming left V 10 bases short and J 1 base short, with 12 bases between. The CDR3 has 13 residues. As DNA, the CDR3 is TGTGCCAACGAACAGGGCGGCACAGATACGCAGTATTTT. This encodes CANEQGGTDTQYF.

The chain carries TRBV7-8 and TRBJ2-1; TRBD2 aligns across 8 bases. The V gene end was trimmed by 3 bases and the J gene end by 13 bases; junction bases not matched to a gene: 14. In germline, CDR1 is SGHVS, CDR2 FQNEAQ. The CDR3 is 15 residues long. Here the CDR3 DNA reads TGTGCCAGCAGCTTTCAAGCCGGGAGGGGGGGGATACAGTTCTTC. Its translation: CASSFQAGRGGIQFF.

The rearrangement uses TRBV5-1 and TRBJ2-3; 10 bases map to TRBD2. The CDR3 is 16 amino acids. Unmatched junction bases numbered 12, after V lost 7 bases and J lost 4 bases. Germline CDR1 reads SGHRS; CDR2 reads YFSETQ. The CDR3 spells CASSWRAGGPADTQYF. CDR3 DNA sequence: TGCGCCAGCTCTTGGCGAGCGGGAGGGCCCGCAGATACGCAGTATTTT.

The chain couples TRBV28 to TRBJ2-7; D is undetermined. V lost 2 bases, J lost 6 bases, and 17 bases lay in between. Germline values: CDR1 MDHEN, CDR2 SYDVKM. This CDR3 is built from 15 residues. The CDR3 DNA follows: TGTGCCAGCAGTTTACTTCCAGGCCACCGGTCCGAGCAGTACTTC. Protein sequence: CASSLLPGHRSEQYF.